This TCR beta chain was found in a study of cytomegalovirus exposure and HLA in healthy donors. Across the study: Inside one of the first data releases sat 85 million or so unique TCRs taken from HLA-typed donors. General study results and limits: A later analysis by the authors found several of the most significant clusters apparently linked to common viral pathogens. After further analysis at a later stage, 16,951 TCR beta sequences were associated with HLA alleles at 0.05 false discovery rate. In a later analysis, donors in an Asian-associated ancestry cluster reportedly had fewer N-insertions in productive TCRs than the cohort mean.

Amplification used 60 Vbeta primers and 13 Jbeta primers. Profiled with immunoSEQ multiplex PCR; TCRdb holds only in-frame clones, not every one. The table records just over 150,000 clones, about 79% of them present only once. Comment on this clone: Its specificity is not known.

This CDR3 is built from 15 residues. The V and J ends lost 4 bases and 6 bases, in that order; junction bases with no gene match: 5. Per germline, CDR1 LNHDA and CDR2 SQIVND (reference sequence). The sample comprised PBMCs. The source of this sequence is a woman aged 50 to 65 in good health and CMV-seropositive. The chain employs TRBV19 and TRBJ1-4; 10 positions agree with TRBD1. CDR3 in amino acids: CASSKTGQGYEKLFF. In DNA form, the CDR3 reads TGTGCCAGTAGTAAGACGGGACAGGGGTATGAAAAACTGTTTTTT.